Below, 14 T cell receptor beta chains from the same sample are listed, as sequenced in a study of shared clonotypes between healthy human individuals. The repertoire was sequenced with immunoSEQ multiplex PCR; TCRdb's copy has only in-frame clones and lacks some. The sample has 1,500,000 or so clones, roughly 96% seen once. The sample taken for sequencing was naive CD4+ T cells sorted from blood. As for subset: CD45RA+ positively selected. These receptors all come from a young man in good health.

CDR3 bases: TGTGCCAGCTCAAAGTCTGCGGTAGCCTACGAGCAGTACTTC. Its translation: CASSKSAVAYEQYF. This chain connects TRBV18 to TRBJ2-7, with no clear D. The germline CDR1 and CDR2 sequences are KGHSH and LQKENI. V was pared by 5 bases and J by 2 bases, with 13 bases between. The CDR3 runs to 14 residues.

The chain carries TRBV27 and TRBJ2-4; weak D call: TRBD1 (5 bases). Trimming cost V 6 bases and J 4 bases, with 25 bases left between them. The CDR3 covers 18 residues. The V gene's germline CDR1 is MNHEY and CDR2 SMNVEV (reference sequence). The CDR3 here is CASSLRWQGPPLKNIQYF. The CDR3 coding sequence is TGTGCCAGCAGCCTTCGATGGCAGGGCCCTCCGCTGAAAAACATTCAGTACTTC.

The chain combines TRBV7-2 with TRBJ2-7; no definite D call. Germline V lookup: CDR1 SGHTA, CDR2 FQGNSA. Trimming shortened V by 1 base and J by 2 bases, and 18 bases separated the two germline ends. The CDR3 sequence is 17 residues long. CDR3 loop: CASSLGAVYQFPYEQYF. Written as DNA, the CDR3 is TGTGCCAGCAGCTTAGGAGCCGTCTACCAATTCCCCTACGAGCAGTACTTC.

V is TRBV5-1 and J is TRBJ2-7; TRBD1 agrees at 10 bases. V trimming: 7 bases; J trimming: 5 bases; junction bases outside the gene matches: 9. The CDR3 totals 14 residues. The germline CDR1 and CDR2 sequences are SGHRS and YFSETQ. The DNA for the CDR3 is TGCGCCAGCCGCCGGGACAGGGGCCTCGACGAGCAGTACTTC. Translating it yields CASRRDRGLDEQYF. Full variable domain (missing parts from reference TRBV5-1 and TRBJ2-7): KAGVTQTPRYLIKTRGQQVTLSCSPISGHRSVSWYQQTPGQGLQFLFEYFSETQRNKGNFPGRFSGRQFSNSRSEMNVSTLELGDSALYLCASRRDRGLDEQYFGPGTRLTVT.

DNA for the CDR3: TGTGCCTGGAGCAATGTTGGTCCCCAGGTCAATGGCTACACCTTC. As protein: CAWSNVGPQVNGYTF. The chain joins TRBV30 to TRBJ1-2, with D uncertain. Germline V lookup: CDR1 GTSNPN, CDR2 SVGIG (reference sequence). The V end was cut by 3 bases, the J end by 6 bases, with 20 bases between. The CDR3 length is 15 residues.

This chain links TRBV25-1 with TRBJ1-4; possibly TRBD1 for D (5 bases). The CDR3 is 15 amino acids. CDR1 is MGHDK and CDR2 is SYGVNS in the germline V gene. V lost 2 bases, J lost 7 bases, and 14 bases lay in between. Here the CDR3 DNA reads TGTGCCAGCAGTGAACACAGACAGTTTCCTGAAAAACTGTTTTTT. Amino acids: CASSEHRQFPEKLFF.

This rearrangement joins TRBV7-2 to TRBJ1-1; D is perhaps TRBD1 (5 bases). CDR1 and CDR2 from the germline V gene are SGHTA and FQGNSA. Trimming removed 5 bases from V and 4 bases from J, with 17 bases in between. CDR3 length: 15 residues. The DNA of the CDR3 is TGTGCCAGCAGCACCCTCGGTTGGGGCTCCACTGAAGCTTTCTTT. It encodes CASSTLGWGSTEAFF. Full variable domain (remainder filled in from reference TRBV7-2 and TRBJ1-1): GAGVSQSPSNKVTEKGKDVELRCDPISGHTALYWYRQSLGQGLEFLIYFQGNSAPDKSGLPSDRFSAERTGGSVSTLTIQRTQQEDSAVYLCASSTLGWGSTEAFFGQGTRLTVV.

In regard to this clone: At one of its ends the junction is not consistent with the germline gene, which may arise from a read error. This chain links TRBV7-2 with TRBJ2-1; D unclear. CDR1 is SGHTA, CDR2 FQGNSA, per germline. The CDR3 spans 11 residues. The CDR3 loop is CASSLKGKQFF. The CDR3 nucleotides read TGTGCCAGCAGCTTAAAGGGAAAGCAATTCTTC.

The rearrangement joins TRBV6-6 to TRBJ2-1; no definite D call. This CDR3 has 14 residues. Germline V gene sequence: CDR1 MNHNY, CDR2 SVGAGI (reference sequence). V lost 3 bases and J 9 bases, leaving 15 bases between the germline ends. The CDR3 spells CASSYTVAQSEQFF. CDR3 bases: TGTGCCAGCAGTTATACCGTGGCCCAGAGTGAGCAGTTCTTC.

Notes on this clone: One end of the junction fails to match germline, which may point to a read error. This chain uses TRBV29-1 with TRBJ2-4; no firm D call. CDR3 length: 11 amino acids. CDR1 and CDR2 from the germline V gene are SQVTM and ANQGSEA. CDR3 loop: CSVEAGSMTDF. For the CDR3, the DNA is TGCAGCGTTGAAGCTGGAAGCATGACGGACTTC.

The CDR3 here is CASSFGGVEVHNEQFF. For the CDR3, the DNA is TGCGCCAGCAGCTTTGGCGGGGTGGAGGTCCACAATGAGCAGTTCTTC. This chain uses TRBV5-1 with TRBJ2-1; perhaps TRBD2 as D (6 bases). The CDR3 totals 16 residues. Germline loops: CDR1 SGHRS, CDR2 YFSETQ. The V gene lost 2 bases and the J gene lost 5 bases, with 17 bases spanning the gap.

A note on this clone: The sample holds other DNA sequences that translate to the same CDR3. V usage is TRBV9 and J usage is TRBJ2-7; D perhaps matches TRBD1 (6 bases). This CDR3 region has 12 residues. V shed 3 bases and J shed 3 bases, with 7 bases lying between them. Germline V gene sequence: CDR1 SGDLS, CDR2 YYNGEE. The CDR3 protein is CASSAQGYEQYF. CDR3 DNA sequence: TGTGCCAGCAGCGCACAGGGCTACGAGCAGTACTTC.

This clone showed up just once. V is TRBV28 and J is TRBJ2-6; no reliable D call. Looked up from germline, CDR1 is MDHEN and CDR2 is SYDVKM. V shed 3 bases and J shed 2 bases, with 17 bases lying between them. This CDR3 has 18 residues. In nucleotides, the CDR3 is TGTGCCAGCAGTTTGGTCCCGCTCTTGGTTACTGGGGCCAACGTCCTGACTTTC. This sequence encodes CASSLVPLLVTGANVLTF.

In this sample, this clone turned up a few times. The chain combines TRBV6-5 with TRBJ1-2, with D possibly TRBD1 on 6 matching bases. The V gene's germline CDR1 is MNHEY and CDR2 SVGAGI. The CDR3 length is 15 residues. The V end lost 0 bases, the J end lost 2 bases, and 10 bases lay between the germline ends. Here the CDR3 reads CASSYSVDRNYGYTF. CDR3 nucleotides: TGTGCCAGCAGTTACTCGGTTGACAGGAACTATGGCTACACCTTC.